This T cell receptor beta chain was found in a study of shared clonotypes between healthy human individuals. The study, taken as a whole, reports: Only blood was sampled, and tissue TCR repertoires likely differ from blood ones.

To note about this clone: The antigen is unknown.

Naive CD8 cells lacked CD45RO, underwent positive selection for CCR7 and left out terminally differentiated effector memory CD45RA+ cells. The trim removed 4 bases at V and 5 bases at J, leaving 6 bases unmatched. CDR3 length: 16 amino acids. Germline V gene data show CDR1 as SGHRS and CDR2 as YFSETQ. Replicate PCRs for sorted subsets used 200 ng DNA; this equaled tens of thousands of T cell genomes. The method was immunoSEQ multiplex PCR; TCRdb's version includes in-frame clones alone and lacks a portion of them. The sample contains about 590,000 clones, roughly 95% of which appear only once. The genes are TRBV5-1 and TRBJ2-1, with 13 bases aligning to TRBD2. The sample taken for sequencing was naive CD8+ T cells sorted from blood. The clonotype originates from a woman aged 30 to 39 in good health. As DNA, the CDR3 is TGCGCCAGCAGCACCGGACTAGCGGGAGCCCACAATGAGCAGTTCTTC. Translating it yields CASSTGLAGAHNEQFF.